The source of this T cell receptor beta chain is a study of T cell repertoires in cytomegalovirus infection. Study as a whole: Evidence of both CMV infection and a matching HLA type came from public TCR beta signatures.

Findings of the study overall: Accumulated public TCR beta family frequency recognized individuals carrying CMV together with the relevant HLA. Dominant in the ex vivo response were TCR beta clonotypes restricted by HLA-C and specific for CMV.

The CDR3 contains 16 residues. The V segment lost 3 bases and the J segment 1 base; nucleotides outside the gene matches: 6. Germline CDR1 reads WNHNN; CDR2 reads SYGVQD (reference sequence). TCRdb re-called the reads with MiXCR, one entry per CDR3 protein. Of approximately 910,000 distinct CDR3 sequences in the sample, approximately 30% were seen once. This clonotype was found a few times. What it binds is not known. The receptor was derived from a human donor in good health (CMV status not recorded). Some clones in this sample may be carry-over from other donors' samples. The chain joins TRBV10-1 to TRBJ2-7; 10 positions match TRBD2. Specimen: cultured CD8+ T cells from PBMCs, collected from culture after CMV antigen stimulation. The CDR3 spells CASSELAGHPSYEQYF. CDR3 coding DNA: TGCGCCAGCAGTGAACTAGCGGGGCACCCTTCCTACGAGCAGTACTTC.